The present T cell receptor (beta chain) was sequenced within a study of blood T cell repertoires in COVID-19. Generated by immunoSEQ multiplex PCR, the TCRdb table keeps only in-frame clones and is missing some. Of about 300,000 clones in the sample, over 75% were seen once. The V end was cut by 4 bases, the J end by 5 bases, with 11 bases between. Germline CDR1 and CDR2: MNHEY and SVGAGI. The CDR3 extends over 14 amino acids. The sample was peripheral blood. The origin of this receptor is a young man with active or convalescent COVID-19. The chain carries TRBV6-5 and TRBJ1-4; a possible D gene is TRBD1 (6 bases). As DNA, the CDR3 is TGTGCCAGCAGTTGGGGGGGGACAAATGAAAAACTGTTTTTT. As protein: CASSWGGTNEKLFF.